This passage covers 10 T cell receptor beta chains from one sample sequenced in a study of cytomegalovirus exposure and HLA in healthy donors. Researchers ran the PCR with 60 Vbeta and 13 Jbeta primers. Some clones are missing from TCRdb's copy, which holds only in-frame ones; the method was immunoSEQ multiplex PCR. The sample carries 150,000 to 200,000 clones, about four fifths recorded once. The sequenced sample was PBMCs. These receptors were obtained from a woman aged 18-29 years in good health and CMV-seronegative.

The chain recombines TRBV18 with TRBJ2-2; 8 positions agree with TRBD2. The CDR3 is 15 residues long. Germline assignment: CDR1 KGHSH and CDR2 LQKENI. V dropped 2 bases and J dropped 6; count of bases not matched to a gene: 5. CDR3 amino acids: CASSPERELAGELFF. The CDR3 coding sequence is TGTGCCAGCTCACCAGAGCGGGAGCTAGCCGGGGAGCTGTTTTTT.

This chain's CDR3 is CASSQGDRAGNTGELFF. CDR3 bases: TGCGCCAGCAGCCAGGGGGACAGGGCGGGGAACACCGGGGAGCTGTTTTTT. The chain combines TRBV4-1 with TRBJ2-2; 9 bases line up with TRBD1. Germline-derived CDR1 and CDR2 are MGHRA and YSYEKL. CDR3 length: 17 residues. The ends lost 3 bases at V and 1 base at J; junction bases unmatched: 6.

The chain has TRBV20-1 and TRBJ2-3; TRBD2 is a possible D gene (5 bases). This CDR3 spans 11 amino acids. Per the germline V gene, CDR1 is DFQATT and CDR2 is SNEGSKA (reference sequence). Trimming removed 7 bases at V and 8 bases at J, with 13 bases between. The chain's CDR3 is CSGLRESTQYF. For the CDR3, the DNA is TGCAGTGGCCTTCGGGAAAGTACGCAGTATTTT.

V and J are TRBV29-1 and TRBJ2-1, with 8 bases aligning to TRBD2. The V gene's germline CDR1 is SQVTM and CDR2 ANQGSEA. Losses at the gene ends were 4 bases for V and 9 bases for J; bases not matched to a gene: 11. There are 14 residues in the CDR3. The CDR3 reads CSVVWREERVEQFF. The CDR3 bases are TGCAGCGTTGTGTGGCGGGAGGAGAGGGTTGAGCAGTTCTTC.

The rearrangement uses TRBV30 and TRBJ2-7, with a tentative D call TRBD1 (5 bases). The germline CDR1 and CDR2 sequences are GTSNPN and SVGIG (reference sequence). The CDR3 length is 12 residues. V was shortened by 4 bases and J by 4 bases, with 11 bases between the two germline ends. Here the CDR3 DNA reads TGTGCCTGGAACCCCCAGGGTTACGAGCAGTACTTC. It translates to CAWNPQGYEQYF.

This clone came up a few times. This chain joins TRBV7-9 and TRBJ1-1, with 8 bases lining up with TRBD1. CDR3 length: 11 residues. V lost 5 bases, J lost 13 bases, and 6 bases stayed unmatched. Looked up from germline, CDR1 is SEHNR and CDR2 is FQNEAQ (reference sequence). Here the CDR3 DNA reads TGTGCCAGCAGCCCGACAGGGGCGGGTTTCTTT. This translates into CASSPTGAGFF.

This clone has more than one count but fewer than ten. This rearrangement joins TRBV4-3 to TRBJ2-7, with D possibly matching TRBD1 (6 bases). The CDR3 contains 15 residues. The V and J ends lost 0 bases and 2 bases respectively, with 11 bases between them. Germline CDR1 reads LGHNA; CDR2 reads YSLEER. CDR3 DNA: TGCGCCAGCAGCCAAGAGGCCAGGGGCCCCTACGAGCAGTACTTC. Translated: CASSQEARGPYEQYF.

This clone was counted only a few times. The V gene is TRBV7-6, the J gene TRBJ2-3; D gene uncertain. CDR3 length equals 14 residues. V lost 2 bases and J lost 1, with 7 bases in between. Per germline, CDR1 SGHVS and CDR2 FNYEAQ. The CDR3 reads CASSLFPGTDTQYF. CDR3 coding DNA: TGTGCCAGCAGCTTATTTCCGGGCACAGATACGCAGTATTTT.

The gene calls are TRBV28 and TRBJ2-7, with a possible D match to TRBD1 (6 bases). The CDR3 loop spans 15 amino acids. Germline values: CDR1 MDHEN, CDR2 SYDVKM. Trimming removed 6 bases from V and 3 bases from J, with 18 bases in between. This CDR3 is CASSPTGRVNYEQYF. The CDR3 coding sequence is TGTGCCAGCAGCCCTACAGGGAGAGTAAACTACGAGCAGTACTTC.

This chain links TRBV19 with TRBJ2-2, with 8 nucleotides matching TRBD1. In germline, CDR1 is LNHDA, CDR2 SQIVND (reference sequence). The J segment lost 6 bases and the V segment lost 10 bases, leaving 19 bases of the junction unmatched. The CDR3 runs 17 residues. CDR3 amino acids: CATSSSPGGYLAGELFF. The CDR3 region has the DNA TGTGCCACCTCCTCATCCCCAGGGGGCTATTTGGCCGGGGAGCTGTTTTTT.